A selection of T cell receptor beta chains follows, all from one sample in a study of prognosis after radiotherapy for stage I lung cancer. TCRdb re-derived calls from the multiplex PCR reads in MiXCR, one entry per CDR3 protein. The sample comprises over 11,000 distinct CDR3 sequences, 55% to 65% of which are singletons, and under 30% rests with the top ten. Sample: PBMCs, taken before or after stereotactic body radiation therapy (not recorded which). The receptors shown here come from a donor over 45 with non-small cell lung cancer. Both conserved end residues are part of each CDR3. D genes are given only for firm matches. Clone size, where shown, is once, few, many, or a class for clones that have expanded.

clone_size,d_call,j_call,v_call,cdr3_aa
.,TRBD1,TRBJ1-2,TRBV11-2,CASSSTLNRGLYGYTF
.,TRBD1,TRBJ2-3,TRBV27,CASSPILGQGCTDTQYF
medium-sized,.,TRBJ2-2,TRBV7-2,CASSQTGELFF
many,.,TRBJ1-1,TRBV9,CASSVDRFGEAFF
.,.,TRBJ1-2,TRBV7-9,CASSPPGQTNYGYTF
.,.,TRBJ1-2,TRBV27,CASSFGMWGGYTF
medium-sized,TRBD2,TRBJ2-2,TRBV15,CATSSTGLVAGELFF
.,.,TRBJ1-2,TRBV2,CASSENLGSGGYTF
.,.,TRBJ2-2,TRBV6-1,CASSPQSTGDLFF
medium-sized,TRBD2,TRBJ2-2,TRBV9,CASSEHKAGQNTGELFF
many,TRBD1,TRBJ2-3,TRBV5-6,CASSLQGAPQYF
medium-sized,.,TRBJ1-6,TRBV5-1,CASSLGDGNSPLHF
medium-sized,TRBD2,TRBJ2-7,TRBV2,CASKRESSEQYF
.,TRBD2,TRBJ2-3,TRBV20-1,CSAGDVSGTIVRSTDTQYF
many,.,TRBJ1-5,TRBV25-1,CASSDRYSNQPQHF
large,TRBD2,TRBJ2-2,TRBV24-1,CATSDNLAGEGTGELFF
once,.,TRBJ2-1,TRBV7-3,CASSLGSYNEQFF
.,.,TRBJ1-2,TRBV9,CASSVYWHKNYGYTF
.,.,TRBJ2-7,TRBV20-1,CSARVSVFSYEQYF
many,TRBD2,TRBJ2-1,TRBV19,CASSIEGPRFAGVGNEQFF
medium-sized,.,TRBJ2-1,TRBV6-1,CASSTWTDPYNEQFF
.,.,TRBJ1-3,TRBV5-1,CASSSNTGPGNTIYF
.,.,TRBJ2-2,TRBV20-1,CSAQTGRTGELFF
.,.,TRBJ2-1,TRBV11-3,CASSHMEAYNEQFF
.,TRBD1,TRBJ2-7,TRBV5-1,CASSFLGTGDEQYF
once,TRBD2,TRBJ2-5,TRBV12-3/TRBV12-4,CASSPSGGASETQYF
.,.,TRBJ1-6,TRBV20-1,CSARDSGGLDSPLHF
.,TRBD2,TRBJ2-2,TRBV20-1,CSARAGGDTGELFF
.,TRBD1,TRBJ2-7,TRBV28,CASSPGGQTNYEQYF
many,.,TRBJ1-4,TRBV7-2,CASSLSTGDNEKLFF
.,.,TRBJ2-1,TRBV20-1,CSAVLHRGRYNEQFF
.,TRBD2,TRBJ2-7,TRBV6-5,CASSYSSGTTSVEQYF
.,.,TRBJ1-5,TRBV9,CASSVEAGSQPKHF
.,.,TRBJ2-7,TRBV6-2/TRBV6-3,CASSYPIGLHEQYF
once,TRBD1,TRBJ2-7,TRBV24-1,CATSDGSDRGAYEQYF
once,TRBD2,TRBJ2-3,TRBV7-2,CASSLALAGGTDTQYF
medium-sized,.,TRBJ2-2,TRBV19,CASSLSVVTGELFF
.,TRBD2,TRBJ2-1,TRBV5-1,CASSLGTSGRLQFF
.,.,TRBJ1-1,TRBV5-1,CTSSLSENTEAFF
.,.,TRBJ2-1,TRBV28,CASSPSDSANQFF
.,TRBD1,TRBJ2-7,TRBV9,CASSTDGTGNTYEQYF